A single T cell receptor beta chain is shown here with its context. The target antigen is unknown. This CDR3 region has 14 residues. CDR1 is MNHEY and CDR2 is SMNVEV in the germline V gene (reference sequence). The V segment lost 6 bases and the J segment 8 bases; nucleotides outside the gene matches: 12. This entry is derived from a study of cytomegalovirus exposure and HLA in healthy donors. Both 60 Vbeta primers and 13 Jbeta primers went into the PCR. Source study methods: Later, tens of millions of unique TCR beta chains were counted in an analysis, and approximately 10 million of them were shared. Libraries were prepared by immunoSEQ multiplex PCR; TCRdb keeps only in-frame clonotypes and omits some of them. V and J calls and clone size are copied from that table; D and trimming were computed from the DNA. This sample has approximately 190,000 clones, with around 83% found just once. Study-wide results and limits: Other equally common chains were less clonally expanded than HLA-associated TCR beta chains, a later analysis showed. What a later analysis showed was that several of the most significant clusters appeared linked to common viral pathogens.

The rearrangement links TRBV27 to TRBJ1-2, with 7 bases matching TRBD1. The receptor comes from a woman aged 18-35 years in good health and CMV-seronegative. The sequenced material came from PBMCs. CDR3 bases: TGTGCCAGCAGCCCCTTAGAGACAGGGAGAGGCTACACCTTC. Protein product: CASSPLETGRGYTF.